Each of the 3 T cell receptor beta chains below was sequenced from the same sample in a study of cytomegalovirus exposure and HLA in healthy donors. Primers: 60 Vbeta forward and 13 Jbeta reverse. Profiled with immunoSEQ multiplex PCR; TCRdb holds only in-frame clones, not every one. Among over 150,000 clones listed, 65% to 80% were seen once. The specimen was PBMCs. Receptors were obtained from a woman aged 45-59 years in good health and CMV-seropositive.

The CDR3 loop reads CASSQDWRGGNSPLHF. CDR3 sequence (DNA): TGCGCCAGCAGCCAAGATTGGAGGGGAGGTAATTCACCCCTCCACTTT. The chain recombines TRBV4-3 with TRBJ1-6; a possible D gene is TRBD1 (5 bases). The CDR3 contains 16 residues. Per germline, CDR1 LGHNA and CDR2 YSLEER. Trimming cost V 0 bases and J 6 bases, with 12 bases left between them.

This chain's CDR3 is CASKRTGGSSYNEQFF. CDR3 nucleotide sequence: TGTGCCAGTAAAAGGACAGGGGGGAGCTCCTACAATGAGCAGTTCTTC. This rearrangement joins TRBV9 to TRBJ2-1; TRBD1 matches 10 bases. V trimming: 8 bases; J trimming: 0 bases; junction bases outside the gene matches: 8. This CDR3 comprises 16 residues. CDR1 and CDR2 (germline): SGDLS, YYNGEE.

The CDR3 loop reads CASSLGEDTEAFF. The CDR3 nucleotides read TGTGCCAGCAGCTTAGGCGAAGACACTGAAGCTTTCTTT. The rearrangement links TRBV11-3 to TRBJ1-1, with D unclear. Germline CDR1 is SGHNT and CDR2 is YENEEA. The CDR3 runs 13 residues. Trimming pared 1 base from V and 3 bases from J, leaving 6 bases between.